This T cell receptor (beta chain) derives from a study of blood T cell repertoires in COVID-19. Study-wide background: Material from acute and convalescent COVID-19 was sourced from the United States, Italy and Spain. PBMCs, B-cell-depleted T cells, or T cells were the source of the cDNA or gDNA that made up the material.

Methods used by the authors: It was from reference gene primer amplification that nucleated cell counts were estimated. Profiling relied on immunoSEQ multiplex PCR, and the TCRdb table lists in-frame clones only, not all of them. V, J and clone size reflect that table, while D and trimming were determined from the DNA. The sample lists around 500,000 clones, 80% to 90% occurring once. The V gene's germline CDR1 is LNHDA and CDR2 SQIVND (reference sequence). The V gene lost 5 bases and the J gene lost 2 bases, with 13 bases spanning the gap. The CDR3 consists of 15 residues. The TCR comes from a human donor in a cohort sampled during active COVID-19. The V call is TRBV19, the J call TRBJ2-1; D gene uncertain. Material for sequencing was peripheral blood. CDR3 region: CASSPLKRAYNEQFF. DNA of the CDR3: TGTGCCAGTAGTCCCCTGAAAAGAGCCTACAATGAGCAGTTCTTC.